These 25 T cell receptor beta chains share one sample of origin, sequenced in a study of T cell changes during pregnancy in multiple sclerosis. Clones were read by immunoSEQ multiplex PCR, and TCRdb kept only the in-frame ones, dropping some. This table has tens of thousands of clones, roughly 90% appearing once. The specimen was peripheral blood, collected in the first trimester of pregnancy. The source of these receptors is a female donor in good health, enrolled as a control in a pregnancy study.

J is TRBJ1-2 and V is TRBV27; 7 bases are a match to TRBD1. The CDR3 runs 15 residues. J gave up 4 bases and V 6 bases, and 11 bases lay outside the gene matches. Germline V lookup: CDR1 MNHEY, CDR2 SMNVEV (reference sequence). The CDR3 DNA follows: TGTGCCAGCAGAGAAAGGGACAGAAAATTCTATGGCTACACCTTC. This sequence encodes CASRERDRKFYGYTF.

The DNA of the CDR3 is TGTGCCAGCAGCCCTGGCTGGAACTATGGCTACACCTTC. Translated: CASSPGWNYGYTF. The chain recombines TRBV7-2 with TRBJ1-2; D ambiguous. V lost 5 bases and J lost 2, with 9 bases in between. This CDR3 region has 13 residues. Germline CDR1 and CDR2: SGHTA and FQGNSA. Drawing the rest from reference TRBV7-2 and TRBJ1-2, the complete variable domain is GAGVSQSPSNKVTEKGKDVELRCDPISGHTALYWYRQSLGQGLEFLIYFQGNSAPDKSGLPSDRFSAERTGGSVSTLTIQRTQQEDSAVYLCASSPGWNYGYTFGSGTRLTVV.

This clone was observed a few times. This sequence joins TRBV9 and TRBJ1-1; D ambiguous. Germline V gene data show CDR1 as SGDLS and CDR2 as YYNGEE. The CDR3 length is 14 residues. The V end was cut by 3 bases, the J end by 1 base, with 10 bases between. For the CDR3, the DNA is TGTGCCAGCAGCGGAATAGCACAGAACACTGAAGCTTTCTTT. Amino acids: CASSGIAQNTEAFF.

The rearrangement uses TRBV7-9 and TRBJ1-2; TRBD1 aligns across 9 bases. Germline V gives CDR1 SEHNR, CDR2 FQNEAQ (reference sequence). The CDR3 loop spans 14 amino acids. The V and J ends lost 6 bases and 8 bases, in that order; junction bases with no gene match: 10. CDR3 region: CASREQGAQGGYTF. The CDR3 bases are TGTGCCAGCAGAGAACAGGGGGCGCAGGGCGGCTACACCTTC.

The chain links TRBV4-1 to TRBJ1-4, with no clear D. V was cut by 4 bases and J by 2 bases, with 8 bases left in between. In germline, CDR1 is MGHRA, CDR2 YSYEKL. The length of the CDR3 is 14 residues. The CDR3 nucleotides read TGCGCCAGCAGCCGCTTGGAGACTAATGAAAAACTGTTTTTT. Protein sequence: CASSRLETNEKLFF.

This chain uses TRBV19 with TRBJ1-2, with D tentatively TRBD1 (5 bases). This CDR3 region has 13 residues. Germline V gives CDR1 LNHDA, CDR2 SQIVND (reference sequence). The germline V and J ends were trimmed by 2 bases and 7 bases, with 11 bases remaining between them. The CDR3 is CASSIQTVFGYTF. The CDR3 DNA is TGTGCCAGTAGTATACAGACAGTCTTTGGCTACACCTTC.

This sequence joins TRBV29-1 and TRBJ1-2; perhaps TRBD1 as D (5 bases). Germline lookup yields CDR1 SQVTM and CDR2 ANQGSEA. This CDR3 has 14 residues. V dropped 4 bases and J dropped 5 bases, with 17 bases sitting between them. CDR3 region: CSVVALGQIYGYTF. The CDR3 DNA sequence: TGCAGCGTTGTCGCCCTGGGGCAGATTTATGGCTACACCTTC. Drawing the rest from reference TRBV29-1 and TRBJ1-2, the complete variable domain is SAVISQKPSRDICQRGTSLTIQCQVDSQVTMMFWYRQQPGQSLTLIATANQGSEATYESGFVIDKFPISRPNLTFSTLTVSNMSPEDSSIYLCSVVALGQIYGYTFGSGTRLTVV.

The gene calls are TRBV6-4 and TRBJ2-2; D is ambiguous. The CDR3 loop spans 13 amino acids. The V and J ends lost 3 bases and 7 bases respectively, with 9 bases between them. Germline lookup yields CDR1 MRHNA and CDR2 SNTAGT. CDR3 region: CASSEFKHGELFF. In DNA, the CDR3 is TGTGCCAGCAGTGAATTCAAGCACGGGGAGCTGTTTTTT.

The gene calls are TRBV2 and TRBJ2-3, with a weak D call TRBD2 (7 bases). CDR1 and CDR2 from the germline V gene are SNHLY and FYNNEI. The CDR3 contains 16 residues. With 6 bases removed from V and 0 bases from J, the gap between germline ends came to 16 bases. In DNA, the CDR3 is TGTGCCAGCAGGTCCGACCGGGGGGCTAGCACAGATACGCAGTATTTT. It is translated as CASRSDRGASTDTQYF.

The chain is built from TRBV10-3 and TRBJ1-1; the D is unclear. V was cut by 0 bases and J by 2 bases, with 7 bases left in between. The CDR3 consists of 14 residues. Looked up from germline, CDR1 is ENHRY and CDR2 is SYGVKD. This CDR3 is CAISESSGNTEAFF. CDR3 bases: TGTGCCATCAGTGAGTCGTCGGGTAACACTGAAGCTTTCTTT.

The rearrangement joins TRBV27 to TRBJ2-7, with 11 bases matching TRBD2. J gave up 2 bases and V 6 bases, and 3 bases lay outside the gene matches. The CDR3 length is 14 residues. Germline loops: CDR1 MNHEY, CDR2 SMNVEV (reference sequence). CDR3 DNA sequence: TGTGCCAGCAGGACGACTAGCGGGGCCTACGAGCAGTACTTC. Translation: CASRTTSGAYEQYF.

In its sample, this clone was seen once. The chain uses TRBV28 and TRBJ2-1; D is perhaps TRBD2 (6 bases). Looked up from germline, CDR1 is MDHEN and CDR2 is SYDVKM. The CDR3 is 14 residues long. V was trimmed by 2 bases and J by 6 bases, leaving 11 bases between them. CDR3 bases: TGTGCCAGCAGTTTAGTGGCTAGCGCCAATGAGCAGTTCTTC. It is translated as CASSLVASANEQFF.

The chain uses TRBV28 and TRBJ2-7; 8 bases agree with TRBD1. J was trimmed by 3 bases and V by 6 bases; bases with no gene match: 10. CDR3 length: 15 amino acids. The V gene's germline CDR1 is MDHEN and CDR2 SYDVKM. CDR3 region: CASSPGQGQDYEQYF. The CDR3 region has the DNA TGTGCCAGCAGCCCAGGACAGGGACAGGACTACGAGCAGTACTTC. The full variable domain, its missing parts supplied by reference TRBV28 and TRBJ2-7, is DVKVTQSSRYLVKRTGEKVFLECVQDMDHENMFWYRQDPGLGLRLIYFSYDVKMKEKGDIPEGYSVSREKKERFSLILESASTNQTSMYLCASSPGQGQDYEQYFGPGTRLTVT.

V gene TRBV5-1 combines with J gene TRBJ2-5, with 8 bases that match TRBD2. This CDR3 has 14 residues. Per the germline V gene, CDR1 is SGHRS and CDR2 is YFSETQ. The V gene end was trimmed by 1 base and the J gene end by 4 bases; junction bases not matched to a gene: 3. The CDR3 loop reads CASSLPGGGETQYF. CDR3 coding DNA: TGCGCCAGCAGCTTGCCGGGAGGGGGAGAGACCCAGTACTTC.

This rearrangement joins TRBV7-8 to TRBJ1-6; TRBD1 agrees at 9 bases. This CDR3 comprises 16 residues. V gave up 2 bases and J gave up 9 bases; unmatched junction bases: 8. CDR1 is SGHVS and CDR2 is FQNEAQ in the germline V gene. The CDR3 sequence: CASSLQSTGGSSPLHF. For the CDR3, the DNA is TGTGCCAGCAGCTTACAATCGACAGGGGGTAGTTCACCCCTCCACTTT. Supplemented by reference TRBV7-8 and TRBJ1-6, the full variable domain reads GAGVSQSPRYKVAKRGQDVALRCDPISGHVSLFWYQQALGQGPEFLTYFQNEAQLDKSGLPSDRFFAERPEGSVSTLKIQRTQQEDSAVYLCASSLQSTGGSSPLHFGNGTRLTVT.

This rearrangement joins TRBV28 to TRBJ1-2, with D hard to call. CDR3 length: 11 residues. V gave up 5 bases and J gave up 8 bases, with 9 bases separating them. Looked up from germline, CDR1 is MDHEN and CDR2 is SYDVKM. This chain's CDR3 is CASSQTGGYTF. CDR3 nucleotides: TGTGCCAGCAGTCAAACGGGAGGCTACACCTTC.

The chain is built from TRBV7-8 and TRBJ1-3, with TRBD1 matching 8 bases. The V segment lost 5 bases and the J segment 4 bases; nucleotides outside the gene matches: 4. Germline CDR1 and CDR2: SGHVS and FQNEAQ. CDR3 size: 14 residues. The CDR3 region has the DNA TGTGCCAGCAGCGCCCGGGACAGGGGAAACACCATATATTTT. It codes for CASSARDRGNTIYF.

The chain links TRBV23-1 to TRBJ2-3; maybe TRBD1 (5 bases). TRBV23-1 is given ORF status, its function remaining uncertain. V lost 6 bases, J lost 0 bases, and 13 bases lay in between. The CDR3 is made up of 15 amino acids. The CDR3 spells CASSPDTSSTDTQYF. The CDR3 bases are TGCGCCAGCAGCCCGGACACCTCTAGCACAGATACGCAGTATTTT.

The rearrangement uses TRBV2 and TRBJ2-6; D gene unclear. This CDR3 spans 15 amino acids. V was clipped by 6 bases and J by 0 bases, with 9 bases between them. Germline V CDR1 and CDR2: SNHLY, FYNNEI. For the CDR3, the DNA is TGTGCCAGCAGCAAACGGTACTCTGGGGCCAACGTCCTGACTTTC. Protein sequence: CASSKRYSGANVLTF. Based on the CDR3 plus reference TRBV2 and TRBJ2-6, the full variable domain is EPEVTQTPSHQVTQMGQEVILRCVPISNHLYFYWYRQILGQKVEFLVSFYNNEISEKSEIFDDQFSVERPDGSNFTLKIRSTKLEDSAMYFCASSKRYSGANVLTFGAGSRLTVL.

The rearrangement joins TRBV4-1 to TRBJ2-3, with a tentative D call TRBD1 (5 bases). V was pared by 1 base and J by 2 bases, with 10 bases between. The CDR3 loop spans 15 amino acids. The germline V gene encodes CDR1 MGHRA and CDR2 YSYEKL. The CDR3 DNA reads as TGCGCCAGCAGCCAAGTACAGGCTCCCACAGATACGCAGTATTTT. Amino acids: CASSQVQAPTDTQYF.

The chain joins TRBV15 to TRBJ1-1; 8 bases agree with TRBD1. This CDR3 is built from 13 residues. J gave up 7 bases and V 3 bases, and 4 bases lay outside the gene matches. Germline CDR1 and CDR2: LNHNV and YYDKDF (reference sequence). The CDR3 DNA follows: TGTGCCACCAGCAGGCAGGGGGCTGGTGAAGCTTTCTTT. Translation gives CATSRQGAGEAFF. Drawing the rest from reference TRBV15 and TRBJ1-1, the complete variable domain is DAMVIQNPRYQVTQFGKPVTLSCSQTLNHNVMYWYQQKSSQAPKLLFHYYDKDFNNEADTPDNFQSRRPNTSFCFLDIRSPGLGDTAMYLCATSRQGAGEAFFGQGTRLTVV.

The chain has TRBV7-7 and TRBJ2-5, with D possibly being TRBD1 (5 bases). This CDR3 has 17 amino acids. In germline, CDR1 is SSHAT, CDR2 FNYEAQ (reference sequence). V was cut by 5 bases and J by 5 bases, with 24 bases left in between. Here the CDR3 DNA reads TGTGCCAGCAGCCCTCACAATGGGGCGCTAACCGGGGAGACCCAGTACTTC. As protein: CASSPHNGALTGETQYF.

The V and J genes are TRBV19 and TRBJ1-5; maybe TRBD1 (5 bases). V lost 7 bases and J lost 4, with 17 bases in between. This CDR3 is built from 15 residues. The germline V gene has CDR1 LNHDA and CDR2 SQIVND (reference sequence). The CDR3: CASTSIGGSNQPQHF. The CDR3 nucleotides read TGTGCCAGTACCTCGATCGGGGGGTCAAATCAGCCCCAGCATTTT.

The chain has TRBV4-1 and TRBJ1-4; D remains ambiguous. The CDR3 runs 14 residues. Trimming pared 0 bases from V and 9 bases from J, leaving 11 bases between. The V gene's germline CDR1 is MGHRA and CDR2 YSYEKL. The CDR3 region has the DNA TGCGCCAGCAGCCAAGACATCCTAGCTCAAAAACTGTTTTTT. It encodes CASSQDILAQKLFF.

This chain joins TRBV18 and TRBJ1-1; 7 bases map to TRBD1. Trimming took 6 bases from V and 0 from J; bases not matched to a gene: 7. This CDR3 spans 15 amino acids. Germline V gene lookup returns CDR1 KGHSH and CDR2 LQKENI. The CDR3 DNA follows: TGTGCCAGCTCGCGGACAGGTCAAATGAACACTGAAGCTTTCTTT. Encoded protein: CASSRTGQMNTEAFF.